The 25 T cell receptor beta chains below were found in one sample sequenced in a study of CD8 T cells in ankylosing spondylitis (dated by TCRdb to about 2017). The library was produced with 5' RACE. For sequencing, an Illumina HiSeq 2500 was employed. TCRdb reprocessing: public reads trimmed at Q25 with fastp, clones called with MiXCR, in-frame beta chains kept. CDR3 protein sequences are deduplicated, and each keeps its most common genes and DNA. Within this sample are 69,000 or so distinct CDR3 sequences, with approximately 5% of them counted one time only. In total, the top ten clones hold approximately 2.1% of the sample. Sequences were obtained from blood, either unsorted or a sorted T cell fraction (not recorded which). All receptors come from a male donor with ankylosing spondylitis or in good health (not recorded which).

In its sample, this clonotype was seen many times. The CDR3: CASSLGRAGGRGNEQFF. The CDR3 nucleotides read TGTGCCAGCAGTTTAGGTCGAGCGGGGGGCCGGGGCAATGAGCAGTTCTTC. The V gene is TRBV12-3 or TRBV12-4, the J gene TRBJ2-1, with 9 bases fitting TRBD2. The V gene end was trimmed by 1 base and the J gene end by 6 bases; junction bases not matched to a gene: 10. CDR3 size: 17 residues.

The sample holds many counts of this clonotype. J is TRBJ2-7 and V is TRBV7-9; D gene uncertain. V shed 5 bases and J shed 7 bases, with 15 bases lying between them. Germline loops: CDR1 SEHNR, CDR2 FQNEAQ (reference sequence). This CDR3 has 13 residues. The CDR3 region has the DNA TGTGCCAGCAGCGAAGACCGAGCTAGGGAGCAGTACTTC. Translation gives CASSEDRAREQYF. Full variable domain (rest looked up from reference TRBV7-9 and TRBJ2-7): DTGVSQNPRHKITKRGQNVTFRCDPISEHNRLYWYRQTLGQGPEFLTYFQNEAQLEKSRLLSDRFSAERPKGSFSTLEIQRTEQGDSAMYLCASSEDRAREQYFGPGTRLTVT.

In this sample, this clonotype turned up many times. V is TRBV20-1 and J is TRBJ2-1, with D possibly TRBD2 on 6 matching bases. Germline loops: CDR1 DFQATT, CDR2 SNEGSKA (reference sequence). Trimming removed 5 bases at V and 10 bases at J, with 24 bases between. The CDR3 runs to 15 residues. The CDR3 region is CSASHGTAALTEQFF. CDR3 DNA: TGCAGTGCTTCCCACGGGACTGCCGCGCTTACGGAGCAGTTCTTC.

This clonotype was found many times. The chain recombines TRBV12-3 or TRBV12-4 with TRBJ1-5, with 7 nucleotides matching TRBD1. The V segment lost 6 bases and the J segment 2 bases; nucleotides outside the gene matches: 7. The length of the CDR3 is 15 residues. The CDR3 DNA reads as TGTGCCAGCAGCTCTATCGGACAGGGCAATCAGCCCCAGCATTTT. Encoded protein: CASSSIGQGNQPQHF.

This clonotype has ten or more counts. The rearrangement links TRBV6-1 to TRBJ2-5, with 11 bases aligning to TRBD1. Per germline, CDR1 MNHNS and CDR2 SASEGT. The CDR3 sequence is 14 residues long. With V trimmed by 6 bases and J by 4 bases, 4 bases remained unmatched. The CDR3 nucleotides read TGTGCCAGCAGAGGACAGGGGGCCCCAGAGACCCAGTACTTC. This sequence encodes CASRGQGAPETQYF.

This clonotype was observed at least ten times. The chain has TRBV10-3 and TRBJ2-2; TRBD2 matches at 10 bases. V trimming: 2 bases; J trimming: 3 bases; junction bases outside the gene matches: 3. The CDR3 is 16 amino acids. Per the germline V gene, CDR1 is ENHRY and CDR2 is SYGVKD. The CDR3 region has the DNA TGTGCCATCAGTGAGGAACTAGCGGGGTACACCGGGGAGCTGTTTTTT. It is translated as CAISEELAGYTGELFF.

This clonotype was detected many times. The rearrangement uses TRBV19 and TRBJ1-5; no definite D call. Germline lookup yields CDR1 LNHDA and CDR2 SQIVND (reference sequence). V was shortened by 3 bases and J by 7 bases, with 13 bases between the two germline ends. This CDR3 is 14 amino acids long. CDR3 loop: CASSIRARNQPQHF. CDR3 nucleotides: TGTGCCAGTAGTATCCGGGCGAGGAACCAGCCCCAGCATTTT.

This clonotype occurred many times. This chain connects TRBV15 to TRBJ2-1; the match to TRBD1 covers 12 bases. The V gene end was trimmed by 4 bases and the J gene end by 10 bases; junction bases not matched to a gene: 11. Germline CDR1 is LNHNV and CDR2 is YYDKDF (reference sequence). CDR3 length: 16 amino acids. The CDR3 coding sequence is TGTGCCACCAGCACTCAGGGACAGGGGGCATATGCGGAGCAGTTCTTC. Its translation is CATSTQGQGAYAEQFF.

This clonotype was counted many times. V is TRBV10-3 and J is TRBJ2-7; D gene unclear. V shed 2 bases and J shed 0 bases, with 14 bases lying between them. Germline V gives CDR1 ENHRY, CDR2 SYGVKD. The CDR3 runs 16 residues. The CDR3 here is CAISEMDAPSSYEQYF. The DNA for the CDR3 is TGTGCCATCAGTGAGATGGACGCGCCGAGCTCCTACGAGCAGTACTTC.

At least ten counts were recorded for this clonotype. CDR3 sequence (DNA): TGTGCCAGCAGCTTCGACGTGAACACTGAAGCTTTCTTT. Encoded protein: CASSFDVNTEAFF. The rearrangement joins TRBV3-1 to TRBJ1-1; the D is unclear. CDR1 LGHDT and CDR2 YNNKEL come from the germline V gene (reference sequence). CDR3 length equals 13 residues. Deletions cut 5 bases from V and 0 bases from J, with 7 bases between.

There are many counts of this clonotype. The genes are TRBV11-2 and TRBJ2-7; 12 bases are shared with TRBD2. Unmatched junction bases numbered 1, after V lost 1 base and J lost 0 bases. Germline V gene data show CDR1 as SGHAT and CDR2 as FQNNGV. CDR3 length equals 16 residues. The CDR3 loop is CASSLGLAGASYEQYF. In DNA, the CDR3 is TGTGCCAGCAGCTTAGGACTAGCGGGGGCCTCCTACGAGCAGTACTTC.

This chain links TRBV7-9 with TRBJ2-1; 10 bases are shared with TRBD2. The CDR3 sequence is 18 residues long. Germline V lookup: CDR1 SEHNR, CDR2 FQNEAQ (reference sequence). The junction had 13 bases not matched to a gene; V was cut back by 0 bases and J by 8 bases. The CDR3 nucleotides are TGTGCCAGCAGCTTAGCCATAGCTGCGATAGCGGGGGGAGATGAGCAGTTCTTC. Its protein is CASSLAIAAIAGGDEQFF.

This clonotype was seen at least ten times. This chain connects TRBV5-1 to TRBJ1-4, with 10 bases aligning to TRBD1. Germline V gene data show CDR1 as SGHRS and CDR2 as YFSETQ. Trimming took 6 bases from V and 7 from J; bases not matched to a gene: 9. The CDR3 spans 15 residues. CDR3 DNA: TGCGCCAGCACCAAAACCGGGACAGGGGCTGAAAAACTGTTTTTT. Its protein product is CASTKTGTGAEKLFF.

In this sample, this clonotype turned up a few times. V gene TRBV11-2 combines with J gene TRBJ2-5, with TRBD2 identical over 7 bases. J lost 5 bases, V lost 6 bases, and 12 bases had no gene match. Germline assignment: CDR1 SGHAT and CDR2 FQNNGV. The CDR3 extends over 15 amino acids. The CDR3 DNA reads as TGTGCCAGCAGACCCGGGACTACCACCGGTGAGACCCAGTACTTC. Residues: CASRPGTTTGETQYF.

This clonotype was observed at least ten times. The chain has TRBV28 and TRBJ2-5, with 8 bases aligning to TRBD2. This CDR3 comprises 17 residues. V was pared by 5 bases and J by 3 bases, with 14 bases of the junction left unmatched. Germline V gives CDR1 MDHEN, CDR2 SYDVKM. The CDR3 coding sequence is TGTGCCAGCAGTCCCCAGTTTAGGCTAGCGGGTGAAGAGACCCAGTACTTC. Amino acid sequence: CASSPQFRLAGEETQYF.

This clonotype was seen at least ten times. J is TRBJ2-1 and V is TRBV2, with 14 bases fitting TRBD2. Germline CDR1 is SNHLY and CDR2 is FYNNEI. Losses at the gene ends were 7 bases for V and 8 bases for J; bases not matched to a gene: 7. The CDR3 is made up of 15 amino acids. The CDR3 DNA reads TGTGCCAGCATTCGACTAGCGGGGGGGCTTGATGAGCAGTTCTTC. Translating it yields CASIRLAGGLDEQFF.

In this sample, this clonotype turned up many times. The rearrangement joins TRBV20-1 to TRBJ2-5; 8 bases line up with TRBD2. Losses at the gene ends were 3 bases for V and 4 bases for J; bases not matched to a gene: 7. Germline CDR1 and CDR2: DFQATT and SNEGSKA (reference sequence). This CDR3 is 14 amino acids long. Written as DNA, the CDR3 is TGCAGTGCTAGGAACGGGGGGGGCCCAGAGACCCAGTACTTC. This gives the protein CSARNGGGPETQYF.

By its share, this clonotype is medium-sized. The chain carries TRBV20-1 and TRBJ2-3; 7 bases are a match to TRBD2. The CDR3 runs to 20 residues. Germline CDR1 and CDR2: DFQATT and SNEGSKA (reference sequence). V shed 0 bases and J 0 bases; nucleotides not matched to a gene: 18. The CDR3 region is CSARDPYERGGSISTDTQYF. The CDR3 nucleotides are TGCAGTGCTAGAGATCCCTATGAGCGGGGCGGGAGCATCAGCACAGATACGCAGTATTTT.

Ten or more counts support this clonotype. The V call is TRBV29-1, the J call TRBJ2-7; tentatively, D is TRBD1 or TRBD2 (5 bases each). This CDR3 has 15 residues. Germline V CDR1 and CDR2: SQVTM, ANQGSEA. Between the trimmed V and J ends, which lost 0 bases and 2 bases, there was a span of 14 bases. The CDR3 here is CSVEEVGRETYEQYF. The CDR3 nucleotides read TGCAGCGTTGAAGAAGTGGGCAGGGAGACCTACGAGCAGTACTTC.

This clonotype was recorded at least ten times. The rearrangement joins TRBV12-3 or TRBV12-4 to TRBJ2-2; D may be TRBD1 or TRBD2 (6 bases each). CDR3 size: 15 residues. Trimming cost V 3 bases and J 6 bases, with 14 bases left between them. CDR3 amino acids: CASSLGGGSAGELFF. DNA for the CDR3: TGTGCCAGCAGTTTGGGGGGCGGTTCAGCCGGGGAGCTGTTTTTT.

The table lists this clonotype with many counts. This chain joins TRBV20-1 and TRBJ2-3; D is undetermined. The CDR3 contains 14 residues. Per germline, CDR1 DFQATT and CDR2 SNEGSKA (reference sequence). Trimming took 5 bases from V and 2 from J, leaving 14 bases between them. The DNA of the CDR3 is TGCAGTGCTCGACCTGGGGATTACACAGATACGCAGTATTTT. It specifies CSARPGDYTDTQYF.

This clonotype was counted ten times or more. V is TRBV4-2 and J is TRBJ2-5; TRBD1 might be the D (6 bases). CDR1 LGHNA and CDR2 YNFKEQ come from the germline V gene. CDR3 length equals 17 residues. Trimming took 0 bases from V and 4 from J, leaving 18 bases between them. Here the CDR3 reads CASSQDNKLGAGETQYF. DNA of the CDR3: TGTGCCAGCAGCCAAGATAATAAACTGGGGGCCGGAGAGACCCAGTACTTC.

This clonotype was picked up many times. The V and J genes are TRBV3-1 and TRBJ2-1, with D hard to call. CDR3 length equals 12 residues. From germline, CDR1 is LGHDT and CDR2 YNNKEL (reference sequence). The V end lost 5 bases, the J end lost 7 bases, and 9 bases lay between the germline ends. CDR3 sequence reads: CASSSFGNEQFF. CDR3 coding DNA: TGTGCCAGCAGCTCCTTTGGTAATGAGCAGTTCTTC.

This clonotype was detected a few times. The chain carries TRBV5-1 and TRBJ2-3; tentative D call: TRBD2 (6 bases). The germline V gene encodes CDR1 SGHRS and CDR2 YFSETQ. The length of the CDR3 is 12 residues. The germline V and J ends were trimmed by 6 bases and 2 bases, with 7 bases remaining between them. CDR3 bases: TGCGCCAGCACTAGCGCCACAGATACGCAGTATTTT. Translation gives CASTSATDTQYF.

This clonotype was recorded at least ten times. The gene calls are TRBV6-2 or TRBV6-3 and TRBJ2-1; TRBD1 matches at 9 bases. Germline V gives CDR1 MNHEY, CDR2 SVGEGT. The CDR3 extends over 15 amino acids. Germline trimming cut 0 bases from V and 8 bases from J; bases unmatched to any gene: 5. Here the CDR3 reads CASSYSMDRGDEQFF. DNA for the CDR3: TGTGCCAGCAGTTACTCTATGGACAGGGGTGATGAGCAGTTCTTC.